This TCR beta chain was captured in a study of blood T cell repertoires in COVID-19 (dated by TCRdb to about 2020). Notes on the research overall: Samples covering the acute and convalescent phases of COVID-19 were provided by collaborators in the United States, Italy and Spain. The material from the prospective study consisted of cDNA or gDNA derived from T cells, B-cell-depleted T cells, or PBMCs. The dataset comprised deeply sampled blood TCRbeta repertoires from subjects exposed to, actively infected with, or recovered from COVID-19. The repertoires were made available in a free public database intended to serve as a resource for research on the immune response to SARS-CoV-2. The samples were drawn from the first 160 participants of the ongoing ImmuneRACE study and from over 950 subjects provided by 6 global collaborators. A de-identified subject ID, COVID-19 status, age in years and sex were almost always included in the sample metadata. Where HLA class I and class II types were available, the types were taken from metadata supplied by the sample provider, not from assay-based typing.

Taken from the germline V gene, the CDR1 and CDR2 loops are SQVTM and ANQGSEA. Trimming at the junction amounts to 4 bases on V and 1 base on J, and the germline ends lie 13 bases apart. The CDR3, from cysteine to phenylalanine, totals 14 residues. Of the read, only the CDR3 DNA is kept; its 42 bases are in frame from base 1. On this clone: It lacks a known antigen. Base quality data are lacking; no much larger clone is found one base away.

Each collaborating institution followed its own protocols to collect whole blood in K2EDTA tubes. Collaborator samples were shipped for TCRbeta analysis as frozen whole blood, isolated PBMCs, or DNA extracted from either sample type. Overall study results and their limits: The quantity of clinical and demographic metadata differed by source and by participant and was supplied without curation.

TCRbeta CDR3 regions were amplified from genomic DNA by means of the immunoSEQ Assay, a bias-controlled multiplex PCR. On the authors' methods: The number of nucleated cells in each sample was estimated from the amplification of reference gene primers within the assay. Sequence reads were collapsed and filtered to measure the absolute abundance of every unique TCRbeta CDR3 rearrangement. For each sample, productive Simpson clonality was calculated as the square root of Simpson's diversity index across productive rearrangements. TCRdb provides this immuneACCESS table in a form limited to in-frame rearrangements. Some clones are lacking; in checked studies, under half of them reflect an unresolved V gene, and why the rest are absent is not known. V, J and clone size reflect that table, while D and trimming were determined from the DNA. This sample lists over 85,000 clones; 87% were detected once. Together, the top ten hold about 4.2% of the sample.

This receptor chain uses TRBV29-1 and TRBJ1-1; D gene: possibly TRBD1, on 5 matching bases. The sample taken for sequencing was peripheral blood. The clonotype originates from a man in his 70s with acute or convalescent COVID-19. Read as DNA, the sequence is TGCAGCGTTGGCCCTGGGGGAGGGAACACTGAAGCTTTCTTT. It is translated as CSVGPGGGNTEAFF. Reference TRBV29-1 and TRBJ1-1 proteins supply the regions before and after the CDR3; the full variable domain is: SAVISQKPSRDICQRGTSLTIQCQVDSQVTMMFWYRQQPGQSLTLIATANQGSEATYESGFVIDKFPISRPNLTFSTLTVSNMSPEDSSIYLCSVGPGGGNTEAFFGQGTRLTVV.